The 26 T cell receptor beta chains presented below share a single source sample, sequenced in a study of cytomegalovirus exposure and HLA in healthy donors. Profiled with immunoSEQ multiplex PCR; TCRdb holds only in-frame clones, not every one. The data contain about 170,000 clones, about 88% of them singletons. Sequencing was carried out using PBMCs. The receptors here all came from a woman aged 18-29 years in good health and CMV-seronegative.

The table lists this clone with a count of one. The chain combines TRBV7-9 with TRBJ1-1; D ambiguous. Germline V lookup: CDR1 SEHNR, CDR2 FQNEAQ (reference sequence). V lost 1 base and J 4 bases, leaving 10 bases between the germline ends. The CDR3 covers 14 residues. CDR3 sequence: CASSLGGGSTEAFF. The DNA of the CDR3 is TGTGCCAGCAGCTTAGGCGGAGGAAGCACTGAAGCTTTCTTT. Filled out from reference TRBV7-9 and TRBJ1-1, the complete variable domain reads DTGVSQNPRHKITKRGQNVTFRCDPISEHNRLYWYRQTLGQGPEFLTYFQNEAQLEKSRLLSDRFSAERPKGSFSTLEIQRTEQGDSAMYLCASSLGGGSTEAFFGQGTRLTVV.

This chain uses TRBV18 with TRBJ2-1, with TRBD2 identical over 7 bases. The germline CDR1 and CDR2 sequences are KGHSH and LQKENI. V was pared by 5 bases and J by 14 bases, with 9 bases of the junction left unmatched. This CDR3 spans 12 amino acids. CDR3 sequence (DNA): TGTGCCAGCTCAAAACGGGCAGGGAGGGAGTTCTTC. Amino acids: CASSKRAGREFF.

The rearrangement joins TRBV15 to TRBJ2-7; possibly TRBD2 for D (5 bases). Trimming cost V 5 bases and J 3 bases, with 11 bases left between them. Germline V gene data show CDR1 as LNHNV and CDR2 as YYDKDF (reference sequence). The CDR3 is made up of 13 amino acids. The CDR3 sequence is CATSLTRNYEQYF. Here the CDR3 DNA reads TGTGCCACCAGCCTTACTAGGAACTACGAGCAGTACTTC.

This chain links TRBV7-9 with TRBJ1-2, with 7 bases aligning to TRBD1. The CDR3 length is 15 residues. The V segment lost 0 bases and the J segment 5 bases; nucleotides outside the gene matches: 6. Germline lookup yields CDR1 SEHNR and CDR2 FQNEAQ (reference sequence). Here the CDR3 reads CASSLADRAPYGYTF. CDR3 DNA: TGTGCCAGCAGCTTAGCTGACAGGGCCCCTTATGGCTACACCTTC.

The V and J genes are TRBV5-6 and TRBJ2-3; 7 positions match TRBD1. V lost 4 bases and J lost 2; bases outside the gene matches: 4. Per the germline V gene, CDR1 is SGHDT and CDR2 is YYEEEE. The CDR3 length is 14 residues. The CDR3 protein is CASSPGQTTDTQYF. The CDR3 nucleotides read TGTGCCAGCAGCCCGGGACAGACCACAGATACGCAGTATTTT.

This clone was observed once. The chain links TRBV6-5 to TRBJ2-7; a possible D gene is TRBD1 (6 bases). The V end was cut by 3 bases, the J end by 6 bases, with 15 bases between. Germline V gene data show CDR1 as MNHEY and CDR2 as SVGAGI. CDR3 length: 14 residues. Here the CDR3 reads CASSYEFAGAEQYF. The CDR3 bases are TGTGCCAGCAGTTATGAGTTTGCAGGGGCCGAGCAGTACTTC.

Only a few counts were recorded for this clone. The chain has TRBV7-9 and TRBJ1-2, with TRBD1 as a possible D gene (6 bases). From germline, CDR1 is SEHNR and CDR2 FQNEAQ (reference sequence). The germline V and J ends were trimmed by 5 bases and 6 bases, with 13 bases remaining between them. CDR3 length: 13 residues. DNA for the CDR3: TGTGCCAGCAGCCACAGGGTCGTCGATGGCTACACCTTC. Translation: CASSHRVVDGYTF. Combining the CDR3 with reference TRBV7-9 and TRBJ1-2 gives the whole variable domain DTGVSQNPRHKITKRGQNVTFRCDPISEHNRLYWYRQTLGQGPEFLTYFQNEAQLEKSRLLSDRFSAERPKGSFSTLEIQRTEQGDSAMYLCASSHRVVDGYTFGSGTRLTVV.

The chain uses TRBV12-5 and TRBJ2-2, with D tentatively TRBD1 (5 bases). Germline V CDR1 and CDR2: LGHNT, FRNRAP. There are 17 residues in the CDR3. V dropped 3 bases and J dropped 5 bases, with 19 bases sitting between them. As DNA, the CDR3 is TGTGCTAGTGGTTTCCTACCCCTTCGGACATATACCGGGGAGCTGTTTTTT. Its translation: CASGFLPLRTYTGELFF.

V is TRBV5-6 and J is TRBJ2-1; TRBD1 agrees at 9 bases. Looked up from germline, CDR1 is SGHDT and CDR2 is YYEEEE. Germline trimming cut 4 bases from V and 9 bases from J; bases unmatched to any gene: 8. This CDR3 has 14 residues. The DNA for the CDR3 is TGTGCCAGCAGCCACAGGGGGCAGAGGAGTGAGCAGTTCTTC. Translating it yields CASSHRGQRSEQFF.

The V call is TRBV29-1, the J call TRBJ1-3, with TRBD1 matching over 7 bases. Germline V gene lookup returns CDR1 SQVTM and CDR2 ANQGSEA. V lost 5 bases and J lost 2; bases outside the gene matches: 6. This CDR3 spans 14 amino acids. The DNA for the CDR3 is TGCAGCGTTAAAGGAGGGGGCGCTGGAAACACCATATATTTT. Amino acids: CSVKGGGAGNTIYF.

This chain joins TRBV7-8 and TRBJ2-1; the match to TRBD2 covers 11 bases. The V and J ends lost 7 bases and 9 bases, in that order; junction bases with no gene match: 8. The CDR3 is 14 amino acids. CDR1 and CDR2 (germline): SGHVS, FQNEAQ. This CDR3 reads CASIRLAGLGEQFF. The CDR3, as DNA: TGTGCCAGCATAAGACTAGCGGGGTTGGGTGAGCAGTTCTTC. Full variable domain (rest looked up from reference TRBV7-8 and TRBJ2-1): GAGVSQSPRYKVAKRGQDVALRCDPISGHVSLFWYQQALGQGPEFLTYFQNEAQLDKSGLPSDRFFAERPEGSVSTLKIQRTQQEDSAVYLCASIRLAGLGEQFFGPGTRLTVL.

V is TRBV6-5 and J is TRBJ1-2, with 7 bases identical to TRBD1. Losses at the gene ends were 2 bases for V and 0 bases for J; bases not matched to a gene: 3. The germline V gene has CDR1 MNHEY and CDR2 SVGAGI. This CDR3 contains 15 residues. The CDR3 protein is CASSYPGQPNYGYTF. CDR3 DNA: TGTGCCAGCAGTTACCCGGGACAGCCTAACTATGGCTACACCTTC.

The rearrangement joins TRBV30 to TRBJ1-5; weak D call: TRBD1 (5 bases). Trimming stripped 4 bases from V and 9 bases from J, with 16 bases between. From germline, CDR1 is GTSNPN and CDR2 SVGIG (reference sequence). The length of the CDR3 is 13 residues. CDR3 nucleotides: TGTGCCTGGACGCCGGGGGGGACTAGGCCCCAGCATTTT. Translated: CAWTPGGTRPQHF.

The V and J genes are TRBV27 and TRBJ2-7; 7 nucleotides agree with TRBD2. The ends lost 3 bases at V and 7 bases at J; junction bases unmatched: 18. This CDR3 has 17 residues. CDR1 and CDR2 (germline): MNHEY, SMNVEV (reference sequence). CDR3 protein: CASSLALWEGALGEQYF. In nucleotides, the CDR3 is TGTGCCAGCAGTTTGGCTTTGTGGGAGGGCGCGCTGGGAGAGCAGTACTTC.

The chain combines TRBV5-1 with TRBJ2-1, with D maybe TRBD2 (6 bases). CDR3 size: 17 residues. CDR1 is SGHRS and CDR2 is YFSETQ in the germline V gene. Trimming removed 7 bases from V and 4 bases from J, with 24 bases in between. In DNA, the CDR3 is TGCGCCAGCCGATCCACAATTGGGGGGAATTATTACAATGAGCAGTTCTTC. Translated: CASRSTIGGNYYNEQFF.

The V and J genes are TRBV5-4 and TRBJ2-5; a possible D gene is TRBD1 (6 bases). Trimming removed 0 bases at V and 3 bases at J, with 6 bases between. CDR1 and CDR2 (germline): SGHNT, YYREEE (reference sequence). The CDR3 sequence is 13 residues long. DNA for the CDR3: TGTGCCAGCAGCTTGGGGACAGAAGAGACCCAGTACTTC. It translates to CASSLGTEETQYF.

The chain has TRBV6-5 and TRBJ1-3, with D hard to call. The V gene lost 8 bases and the J gene lost 2 bases, with 16 bases spanning the gap. Germline V gives CDR1 MNHEY, CDR2 SVGAGI. The CDR3 runs 15 residues. The CDR3 region is CASSPMGYPGNTIYF. CDR3 nucleotides: TGTGCCAGCTCCCCCATGGGCTACCCTGGAAACACCATATATTTT.

The chain joins TRBV29-1 to TRBJ2-1, with 10 bases fitting TRBD1. Trimming took 8 bases from V and 4 from J; bases not matched to a gene: 20. This CDR3 is built from 18 residues. The germline gives CDR1 SQVTM, CDR2 ANQGSEA. The CDR3 loop is CSILGTGEVGAYYNEQFF. CDR3 nucleotides: TGCAGCATCCTGGGGACAGGGGAAGTAGGAGCTTATTACAATGAGCAGTTCTTC.

J is TRBJ1-2 and V is TRBV5-1; TRBD1 matches 8 bases. Germline CDR1 is SGHRS and CDR2 is YFSETQ. V gave up 0 bases and J gave up 4 bases; unmatched junction bases: 2. The CDR3 length is 14 residues. The CDR3 is CASSLGQGTYGYTF. The CDR3 DNA reads TGCGCCAGCAGCTTGGGACAGGGGACCTATGGCTACACCTTC.

The chain recombines TRBV6-5 with TRBJ2-3, with a tentative D call TRBD2 (6 bases). This CDR3 is built from 14 residues. Germline CDR1 reads MNHEY; CDR2 reads SVGAGI. Trimming removed 8 bases from V and 5 bases from J, with 17 bases in between. In DNA, the CDR3 is TGTGCCAGCCAACCCGGGACTCCGGGAGATACGCAGTATTTT. Encoded protein: CASQPGTPGDTQYF.

The chain couples TRBV19 to TRBJ1-3; TRBD1 might be the D (5 bases). V lost 7 bases and J lost 0, with 10 bases in between. The CDR3 has 14 residues. CDR1 is LNHDA, CDR2 SQIVND, per germline (reference sequence). The CDR3 spells CASKRQSSGNTIYF. CDR3 in DNA: TGTGCCAGTAAGAGACAGAGCTCTGGAAACACCATATATTTT.

Concerning this clone itself: One end of the junction is discordant with germline, which a read error may explain. The chain recombines TRBV4-2 with TRBJ1-1, with TRBD1 matching 8 bases. Germline CDR1 is LGHNA and CDR2 is YNFKEQ. This CDR3 spans 12 amino acids. DNA of the CDR3: TGTGCCAGCAGCTTCCAGGGGGCTGAGGCTTTCTTT. It yields the protein CASSFQGAEAFF.

This clone was counted once. The J gene is TRBJ2-5, the V gene TRBV5-1, with D perhaps matching TRBD2 (7 bases). The CDR3 totals 15 residues. Trimming cost V 2 bases and J 4 bases, with 15 bases left between them. The V gene's germline CDR1 is SGHRS and CDR2 YFSETQ. CDR3 region: CASSFEGGGRETQYF. CDR3 DNA: TGCGCCAGCAGCTTCGAGGGGGGCGGGAGAGAGACCCAGTACTTC. Combining the CDR3 with reference TRBV5-1 and TRBJ2-5 gives the whole variable domain KAGVTQTPRYLIKTRGQQVTLSCSPISGHRSVSWYQQTPGQGLQFLFEYFSETQRNKGNFPGRFSGRQFSNSRSEMNVSTLELGDSALYLCASSFEGGGRETQYFGPGTRLLVL.

The chain links TRBV19 to TRBJ1-5, with a possible D match to TRBD1 (6 bases). This CDR3 region has 16 residues. The V gene's germline CDR1 is LNHDA and CDR2 SQIVND (reference sequence). V shed 4 bases and J shed 0 bases, with 13 bases lying between them. The CDR3 sequence: CASSKLQGYSNQPQHF. CDR3 sequence (DNA): TGTGCCAGTAGTAAACTACAGGGTTATAGCAATCAGCCCCAGCATTTT.

This clone turned up a few times. The gene calls are TRBV29-1 and TRBJ1-1; no clear D. There are 9 residues in the CDR3. Germline CDR1 reads SQVTM; CDR2 reads ANQGSEA. Trimming pared 7 bases from V and 6 bases from J, leaving 6 bases between. Written as DNA, the CDR3 is TGCAGCGCCGGAGCTGAAGCTTTCTTT. As protein: CSAGAEAFF.

The V call is TRBV11-2, the J call TRBJ2-7; D uncertain. The CDR3 spans 13 residues. Germline V gene lookup returns CDR1 SGHAT and CDR2 FQNNGV. The V end lost 5 bases, the J end lost 4 bases, and 12 bases lay between the germline ends. This chain's CDR3 is CASSPHTLYEQYF. In DNA, the CDR3 is TGTGCCAGCAGCCCCCACACGCTTTACGAGCAGTACTTC.